This passage covers 16 T cell receptor beta chains from one sample sequenced in a study of T cells in Graves' hyperthyroidism and ophthalmopathy. The source material, RNA transcripts, was used to amplify TCR beta CDR3 regions. A first-round RT-PCR of the TCR CDR3 used the HTBI primer set. TCRdb independently ran MiXCR on the multiplex PCR reads; one entry per CDR3 protein. This sample has hundreds of thousands of distinct CDR3 sequences, with 13% to 15% found just once. The sequencing sample was made of blood. The source is a woman between 45 and 60 years old with Graves' ophthalmopathy.

This clonotype was observed many times. V gene TRBV24-1 combines with J gene TRBJ2-5; 8 bases agree with TRBD2. Trimming removed 3 bases from V and 9 bases from J; junction bases left unmatched: 11. Germline V gene lookup returns CDR1 KGHDR and CDR2 SFDVKD. CDR3 length: 15 residues. The CDR3 region is CATSDQREGGEPQYF. In DNA form, the CDR3 reads TGTGCCACCAGTGATCAACGGGAGGGCGGTGAGCCCCAGTACTTC.

This clonotype came up many times. The rearrangement links TRBV27 to TRBJ1-5; TRBD1 matches 7 bases. Germline V gene lookup returns CDR1 MNHEY and CDR2 SMNVEV (reference sequence). The CDR3 length is 15 residues. V shed 5 bases, J shed 2 bases, and the junction held 6 bases outside the gene matches. Here the CDR3 DNA reads TGTGCCAGCAGTCCATTGACAGGGCGCAATCAGCCCCAGCATTTT. Amino acid sequence: CASSPLTGRNQPQHF.

This clonotype has a count of ten or more. The rearrangement uses TRBV29-1 and TRBJ2-1; tentative D call: TRBD1 (5 bases). The CDR3 is made up of 14 amino acids. The germline V gene has CDR1 SQVTM and CDR2 ANQGSEA. Trimming cost V 4 bases and J 2 bases, with 12 bases left between them. CDR3 loop: CSVVSRDPYNEQFF. The CDR3 DNA reads TGCAGCGTTGTTTCCAGGGATCCCTACAATGAGCAGTTCTTC.

The genes are TRBV7-9 and TRBJ2-7; D unclear. The CDR3 has 13 amino acids. Between the trimmed V and J ends, which lost 5 bases and 5 bases, there was a span of 13 bases. CDR1 and CDR2 (germline): SEHNR, FQNEAQ (reference sequence). The DNA for the CDR3 is TGTGCCAGCAGCCCATCGTTGGGCAACGAGCAGTACTTC. Its protein product is CASSPSLGNEQYF. The full variable domain, with the rest looked up from reference TRBV7-9 and TRBJ2-7, is DTGVSQNPRHKITKRGQNVTFRCDPISEHNRLYWYRQTLGQGPEFLTYFQNEAQLEKSRLLSDRFSAERPKGSFSTLEIQRTEQGDSAMYLCASSPSLGNEQYFGPGTRLTVT.

The rearrangement uses TRBV15 and TRBJ1-1; D perhaps matches TRBD1 (6 bases). Germline V gene sequence: CDR1 LNHNV, CDR2 YYDKDF (reference sequence). Trimming cost V 4 bases and J 5 bases, with 17 bases left between them. The CDR3 length is 15 residues. CDR3 DNA: TGTGCCACCAGCAAATATAGAGGGGGTCGGACTGAAGCTTTCTTT. Its translation: CATSKYRGGRTEAFF.

This clonotype came up many times. The chain couples TRBV24-1 to TRBJ2-2; 11 bases are a match to TRBD2. The CDR3 loop spans 16 amino acids. V shed 4 bases and J 3 bases; nucleotides not matched to a gene: 3. The germline gives CDR1 KGHDR, CDR2 SFDVKD. CDR3 residues: CATSDPGLADTGELFF. For the CDR3, the DNA is TGTGCCACCAGTGACCCGGGACTAGCGGACACCGGGGAGCTGTTTTTT.

This clonotype has more than one count but fewer than ten. The chain combines TRBV19 with TRBJ2-7; 7 bases fit TRBD1. The V gene's germline CDR1 is LNHDA and CDR2 SQIVND (reference sequence). The V segment lost 5 bases and the J segment 2 bases; nucleotides outside the gene matches: 6. The CDR3 totals 14 residues. CDR3 sequence: CASSPTGTAYEQYF. The CDR3 DNA reads as TGTGCCAGTAGTCCTACCGGGACAGCCTACGAGCAGTACTTC. The complete variable domain, with remaining parts taken from reference TRBV19 and TRBJ2-7, reads DGGITQSPKYLFRKEGQNVTLSCEQNLNHDAMYWYRQDPGQGLRLIYYSQIVNDFQKGDIAEGYSVSREKKESFPLTVTSAQKNPTAFYLCASSPTGTAYEQYFGPGTRLTVT.

In this sample, this clonotype turned up many times. Here the CDR3 DNA reads TGTGCCAGCAGTTTATGGGGTTTAAATCAGCCCCAGCATTTT. It translates to CASSLWGLNQPQHF. The chain combines TRBV27 with TRBJ1-5; D gene uncertain. V was pared by 1 base and J by 4 bases, with 8 bases between. CDR1 MNHEY and CDR2 SMNVEV come from the germline V gene (reference sequence). The CDR3 sequence is 14 residues long.

In its sample, this clonotype was seen a few times. V is TRBV29-1 and J is TRBJ2-1; no reliable D call. Germline loops: CDR1 SQVTM, CDR2 ANQGSEA. V lost 7 bases and J 9 bases, leaving 13 bases between the germline ends. This CDR3 is 11 amino acids long. In DNA, the CDR3 is TGCAGCGCACACCAGTGGGCTGAGCAGTTCTTC. This gives the protein CSAHQWAEQFF.

This sequence joins TRBV2 and TRBJ1-5; no clear D. Germline V lookup: CDR1 SNHLY, CDR2 FYNNEI. V dropped 5 bases and J dropped 1 base, with 12 bases sitting between them. This CDR3 region has 15 residues. The CDR3 nucleotides read TGTGCCAGCAGTTACTCTCAGAGAAGCAATCAGCCCCAGCATTTT. Protein product: CASSYSQRSNQPQHF.

V gene TRBV2 combines with J gene TRBJ2-7; 10 bases line up with TRBD1. Losses at the gene ends were 4 bases for V and 0 bases for J; bases not matched to a gene: 3. This CDR3 has 15 amino acids. In germline, CDR1 is SNHLY, CDR2 FYNNEI. In DNA form, the CDR3 reads TGTGCCAGCAGTGGGGACAGGGGAAGCTCCTACGAGCAGTACTTC. It specifies CASSGDRGSSYEQYF.

This clonotype was found many times. The genes are TRBV30 and TRBJ1-6; no clear D gene. CDR1 GTSNPN and CDR2 SVGIG come from the germline V gene (reference sequence). Between the trimmed V and J ends, which lost 2 bases and 3 bases, there was a span of 11 bases. The CDR3 runs 15 residues. The CDR3: CAWSLDRRYNSPLHF. CDR3 nucleotide sequence: TGTGCCTGGAGTCTTGACCGGCGCTATAATTCACCCCTCCACTTT.

Only a few counts were recorded for this clonotype. The rearrangement uses TRBV4-1 and TRBJ2-2; 7 bases agree with TRBD2. The CDR3 has 15 amino acids. V shed 3 bases, J shed 4 bases, and the junction held 5 bases outside the gene matches. The germline CDR1 and CDR2 sequences are MGHRA and YSYEKL. This CDR3 is CASSQRGSGTGELFF. Written as DNA, the CDR3 is TGCGCCAGCAGCCAGCGCGGGAGTGGCACCGGGGAGCTGTTTTTT.

This clonotype appeared many times. This chain connects TRBV7-2 to TRBJ2-7, with unresolved D. The CDR3 extends over 16 amino acids. In germline, CDR1 is SGHTA, CDR2 FQGNSA. The V end lost 0 bases, the J end lost 1 base, and 13 bases lay between the germline ends. Written as DNA, the CDR3 is TGTGCCAGCAGCTTAGCGCCTAGAACCCTGTCCTACGAGCAGTACTTC. Residues: CASSLAPRTLSYEQYF.

The V gene is TRBV30, the J gene TRBJ2-3; D not resolved. Trimming pared 3 bases from V and 2 bases from J, leaving 15 bases between. Germline-derived CDR1 and CDR2 are GTSNPN and SVGIG (reference sequence). This CDR3 is 15 amino acids long. Written as DNA, the CDR3 is TGTGCCTGGAGAAGACTTGAGGCCGCCACAGATACGCAGTATTTT. It encodes CAWRRLEAATDTQYF.

This clonotype came up many times. This chain joins TRBV18 and TRBJ1-5, with 7 bases identical to TRBD1. The CDR3 loop spans 15 amino acids. J was trimmed by 0 bases and V by 5 bases; bases with no gene match: 4. CDR1 KGHSH and CDR2 LQKENI come from the germline V gene. The CDR3 spells CASSSGTDSNQPQHF. The CDR3, as DNA: TGTGCCAGCTCATCGGGGACAGATAGCAATCAGCCCCAGCATTTT.